The 27 T cell receptor beta chains below were found in one sample sequenced in a study of blood T cell repertoires in COVID-19. Repertoires were generated with immunoSEQ multiplex PCR, while TCRdb's copy carries only in-frame clones and drops some. This sample yields just under 150,000 clones, of which around nine tenths are seen a single time; under 9% belongs to the top ten. What was sequenced was peripheral blood. The source of these receptors is a woman in her 50s with active or convalescent COVID-19.

The V and J genes are TRBV28 and TRBJ2-1; D is unresolved. The CDR3 extends over 12 amino acids. The V gene's germline CDR1 is MDHEN and CDR2 SYDVKM. Trimming removed 5 bases from V and 6 bases from J, with 8 bases in between. CDR3 DNA sequence: TGTGCCAGCAGTCATTCGGTCAATGAGCAGTTCTTC. Its translation is CASSHSVNEQFF.

V is TRBV28 and J is TRBJ2-7; D may be TRBD2 (5 bases). V shed 5 bases and J shed 2 bases, with 16 bases lying between them. This CDR3 is 15 amino acids long. The V gene's germline CDR1 is MDHEN and CDR2 SYDVKM. The CDR3 protein is CASSIGLVVAYEQYF. The DNA for the CDR3 is TGTGCCAGCAGTATCGGACTGGTAGTAGCCTACGAGCAGTACTTC.

The rearrangement uses TRBV4-2 and TRBJ1-1, with TRBD1 matching over 8 bases. V gave up 1 base and J gave up 8 bases; unmatched junction bases: 9. The CDR3 covers 15 residues. Germline V gene lookup returns CDR1 LGHNA and CDR2 YNFKEQ. CDR3 loop: CASSQGQGARLEAFF. DNA of the CDR3: TGTGCCAGCAGCCAAGGTCAGGGGGCCCGGTTGGAAGCTTTCTTT.

The genes are TRBV5-4 and TRBJ1-2, with 9 nucleotides matching TRBD1. The CDR3 sequence is 14 residues long. The V and J ends lost 4 bases and 8 bases, in that order; junction bases with no gene match: 9. Germline CDR1 reads SGHNT; CDR2 reads YYREEE (reference sequence). The CDR3 region is CASSQTGGARGYTF. The CDR3 nucleotides are TGTGCCAGCAGCCAGACAGGGGGGGCGCGGGGCTACACCTTC.

The J gene is TRBJ2-4, the V gene TRBV2, with D tentatively TRBD1 (5 bases). The CDR3 is 15 amino acids. The germline V gene encodes CDR1 SNHLY and CDR2 FYNNEI. The V end lost 6 bases, the J end lost 0 bases, and 12 bases lay between the germline ends. This CDR3 reads CASRRQLLAKNIQYF. The CDR3 DNA reads TGTGCCAGCAGGAGACAGCTCCTAGCCAAAAACATTCAGTACTTC.

The J gene is TRBJ2-2, the V gene TRBV7-9, with D perhaps matching TRBD2 (6 bases). This CDR3 is built from 15 residues. V was trimmed by 4 bases and J by 5 bases, leaving 14 bases between them. Germline V gene data show CDR1 as SEHNR and CDR2 as FQNEAQ (reference sequence). This chain's CDR3 is CASSYSGLSTGELFF. The CDR3, as DNA: TGTGCCAGCAGCTACTCGGGACTTTCAACCGGGGAGCTGTTTTTT.

This clone was seen once. The rearrangement joins TRBV19 to TRBJ1-3, with D uncertain. Germline V gene data show CDR1 as LNHDA and CDR2 as SQIVND (reference sequence). The CDR3 sequence is 14 residues long. Trimming left V 3 bases short and J 0 bases short, with 6 bases between. CDR3 amino acids: CASSISSSGNTIYF. CDR3 nucleotide sequence: TGTGCCAGTAGTATTTCTAGCTCTGGAAACACCATATATTTT.

This chain joins TRBV3-1 (or the pseudogene TRBV3-2) and TRBJ1-6; D is unresolved. V lost 1 base to trimming and J lost 10 bases, with 8 bases between them. This CDR3 has 13 amino acids. Germline V CDR1 and CDR2: LGHDT, YNNKEL (reference sequence). The CDR3 DNA reads as TGTGCCAGCAGCCAAGGCCAACGGTCACCCCTCCACTTT. Translation gives CASSQGQRSPLHF.

This clone was recorded only once. The J gene is TRBJ1-5, the V gene TRBV28; unclear D gene. CDR3 size: 16 residues. Germline lookup yields CDR1 MDHEN and CDR2 SYDVKM. V was pared by 8 bases and J by 1 base, with 18 bases between. This CDR3 reads CASARLQRVSNQPQHF. CDR3 sequence (DNA): TGTGCCAGCGCCCGTCTACAGAGGGTGAGCAATCAGCCCCAGCATTTT.

The chain uses TRBV14 and TRBJ1-1; D may be TRBD1 (6 bases). Germline V lookup: CDR1 SGHDN, CDR2 FVKESK. The CDR3 is 17 amino acids. Trimming cost V 3 bases and J 2 bases, with 19 bases left between them. The CDR3 DNA reads TGTGCCAGCAGCCACCGGGTCTGGGAGGGGGTAAACACTGAAGCTTTCTTT. Its translation: CASSHRVWEGVNTEAFF.

J is TRBJ2-1 and V is TRBV13; D is perhaps TRBD2 (6 bases). The V gene's germline CDR1 is PRHDT and CDR2 FYEKMQ (reference sequence). V lost 4 bases to trimming and J lost 3 bases, with 16 bases between them. CDR3 size: 16 residues. This CDR3 reads CASSSMPPGDYNEQFF. CDR3 sequence (DNA): TGTGCCAGCAGCTCCATGCCCCCGGGGGACTACAATGAGCAGTTCTTC.

The chain joins TRBV7-2 to TRBJ1-1, with D maybe TRBD1 (5 bases). The CDR3 is made up of 16 amino acids. The germline gives CDR1 SGHTA, CDR2 FQGNSA. The ends were cut back, 0 bases at V and 0 bases at J, with 11 bases in the middle. DNA for the CDR3: TGTGCCAGCAGCTTAGCGCAGGGATCAATGAACACTGAAGCTTTCTTT. It translates to CASSLAQGSMNTEAFF.

Comment on this clone: Different DNA sequences within this sample yield the same CDR3. The chain combines TRBV19 with TRBJ1-3; D possibly corresponds to TRBD1 (5 bases). The V gene's germline CDR1 is LNHDA and CDR2 SQIVND (reference sequence). The CDR3 length is 13 residues. V was trimmed by 9 bases and J by 2 bases, leaving 11 bases between them. The DNA of the CDR3 is TGTGCCAGCATTTGGGGCCCTGGAAACACCATATATTTT. This sequence encodes CASIWGPGNTIYF.

In its sample, this clone was seen a few times. In nucleotides, the CDR3 is TGTGCCAGCAGTTTAGGGACTAGCGGAAACAATGAGCAGTTCTTC. It specifies CASSLGTSGNNEQFF. This rearrangement joins TRBV27 to TRBJ2-1, with 11 bases lining up with TRBD2. CDR1 and CDR2 (germline): MNHEY, SMNVEV (reference sequence). Trimming at V came to 2 bases and at J to 5 bases, leaving 2 bases not matched to a gene. CDR3 length equals 15 residues.

The V gene is TRBV4-3, the J gene TRBJ1-2, with no clear D. V gave up 1 base and J gave up 5 bases, with 8 bases separating them. The germline CDR1 and CDR2 sequences are LGHNA and YSLEER. The CDR3 runs to 13 residues. The chain's CDR3 is CASSQVLSYGYTF. Written as DNA, the CDR3 is TGCGCCAGCAGCCAAGTCCTCTCGTATGGCTACACCTTC.

The chain employs TRBV11-2 and TRBJ1-2, with unresolved D. CDR1 is SGHAT and CDR2 is FQNNGV in the germline V gene. Trimming cost V 2 bases and J 8 bases, with 18 bases left between them. The CDR3 runs 15 residues. Here the CDR3 reads CASSLIRDLLEGYTF. CDR3 DNA sequence: TGTGCCAGCAGCTTAATCCGGGATCTGCTGGAGGGCTACACCTTC.

This chain connects TRBV6-2 or TRBV6-3 to TRBJ1-3; 8 nucleotides match TRBD1. The V segment lost 6 bases and the J segment 7 bases; nucleotides outside the gene matches: 8. Germline assignment: CDR1 MNHEY and CDR2 SVGEGT. The CDR3 runs to 14 residues. CDR3 bases: TGTGCCAGCAGCCGCACGGGACAGGCGAACACCATATATTTT. Translating it yields CASSRTGQANTIYF.

V is TRBV7-2 and J is TRBJ2-3; D unresolved. The V end was cut by 1 base, the J end by 0 bases, with 11 bases between. CDR1 SGHTA and CDR2 FQGNSA come from the germline V gene. This CDR3 comprises 16 residues. The CDR3 is CASSLGRPTSTDTQYF. The CDR3 DNA sequence: TGTGCCAGCAGCTTAGGGCGGCCAACAAGCACAGATACGCAGTATTTT.

The rearrangement joins TRBV28 to TRBJ2-7, with TRBD2 matching 9 bases. Germline values: CDR1 MDHEN, CDR2 SYDVKM. CDR3 length: 14 amino acids. Trimming took 8 bases from V and 0 from J; bases not matched to a gene: 5. The CDR3 reads CASRSGRSSYEQYF. DNA for the CDR3: TGTGCCAGCCGAAGCGGGAGGAGCTCCTACGAGCAGTACTTC.

The rearrangement joins TRBV2 to TRBJ1-4, with TRBD1 matching over 12 bases. The CDR3 is 13 residues long. Germline values: CDR1 SNHLY, CDR2 FYNNEI. V shed 11 bases, J shed 5 bases, and the junction held 3 bases outside the gene matches. The CDR3 DNA reads as TGTGCCGGGACAGGGGGCTCGAATGAAAAACTGTTTTTT. Its protein product is CAGTGGSNEKLFF.

This clone was picked up a small number of times. The genes are TRBV3-1 (or the pseudogene TRBV3-2) and TRBJ2-5, with 8 bases lining up with TRBD2. This CDR3 has 14 amino acids. Germline assignment: CDR1 LGHDT and CDR2 YNNKEL (reference sequence). After removal of 2 bases from V and 6 bases from J, the junction contained 5 bases not matched to a gene. The CDR3 nucleotides are TGTGCCAGCAGCCAAAGCGGGAGATTGAAGACCCAGTACTTC. The encoded protein is CASSQSGRLKTQYF.

This clone was counted a single time. V and J are TRBV6-6 and TRBJ2-3; 7 positions match TRBD2. The CDR3 is 14 residues long. J lost 8 bases, V lost 9 bases, and 14 bases had no gene match. Germline CDR1 is MNHNY and CDR2 is SVGAGI (reference sequence). CDR3: CASKAGSGPSTQYF. As DNA, the CDR3 is TGTGCCAGTAAAGCGGGGAGCGGACCCAGTACGCAGTATTTT.

The chain has TRBV12-5 and TRBJ2-3, with 7 nucleotides matching TRBD1. Germline V gene sequence: CDR1 LGHNT, CDR2 FRNRAP. The CDR3 loop spans 13 amino acids. V shed 6 bases and J 9 bases; nucleotides not matched to a gene: 9. CDR3 nucleotide sequence: TGTGCTAGTGGGACAGGGATAGAGGAAACGCAGTATTTT. Amino acids: CASGTGIEETQYF.

This clone was seen a handful of times. The chain joins TRBV10-3 to TRBJ1-1; D may be TRBD1 (6 bases). The CDR3 is 13 amino acids. CDR1 and CDR2 (germline): ENHRY, SYGVKD. V was pared by 6 bases and J by 1 base, with 9 bases between. The DNA for the CDR3 is TGTGCCATCAGGGACAGCGGGAACACTGAAGCTTTCTTT. Translated: CAIRDSGNTEAFF.

The chain uses TRBV7-3 and TRBJ2-7; 7 nucleotides align to TRBD2. Looked up from germline, CDR1 is SGHTA and CDR2 is FQGTGA. The J segment lost 5 bases and the V segment lost 2 bases, leaving 9 bases of the junction unmatched. CDR3 size: 15 residues. This chain's CDR3 is CASSLGRVGYDEQYF. CDR3 coding DNA: TGTGCCAGCAGCTTAGGGAGGGTTGGTTATGACGAGCAGTACTTC. Filled out from reference TRBV7-3 and TRBJ2-7, the complete variable domain reads GAGVSQTPSNKVTEKGKYVELRCDPISGHTALYWYRQSLGQGPEFLIYFQGTGAADDSGLPNDRFFAVRPEGSVSTLKIQRTERGDSAVYLCASSLGRVGYDEQYFGPGTRLTVT.

This clone has a handful of counts. The chain combines TRBV7-2 with TRBJ1-6; 8 bases match TRBD1. The CDR3 runs 15 residues. The germline V gene encodes CDR1 SGHTA and CDR2 FQGNSA. Trimming cost V 8 bases and J 10 bases; bases outside gene matches: 13. The CDR3 DNA reads TGTGCCAGCGAGCTAGGGACAGGAGGATGGTCACCCCTCCACTTT. Amino acid sequence: CASELGTGGWSPLHF.

The chain joins TRBV24-1 to TRBJ2-5; possible D gene TRBD2, 5 bases. The CDR3 spans 15 residues. Germline-derived CDR1 and CDR2 are KGHDR and SFDVKD. Trimming left V 4 bases short and J 1 base short, with 12 bases between. CDR3 protein: CATSETGTTQETQYF. The DNA for the CDR3 is TGTGCCACCAGTGAGACGGGAACCACCCAAGAGACCCAGTACTTC.